This T cell receptor beta chain was profiled in a study of shared clonotypes between healthy human individuals. Background on the study: Three plates each covered CD4 naive and memory; CD8 naive two, CD8 memory one.

Donors had no recently reported acute infections or vaccinations and were HIV-negative. Each donor was a Caucasian adult residing in Nashville, Tennessee. Subsets obtained from CD4+ cells comprised CD45RA+ naive and CD45RA-negative memory cells. Repertoires were generated with immunoSEQ multiplex PCR, while TCRdb's copy carries only in-frame clones and drops some. The sample has roughly 330,000 clones, about 74% seen once. CDR3 length: 13 residues. Germline-derived CDR1 and CDR2 are SGHDN and FVKESK. V dropped 1 base and J dropped 3 bases, with 7 bases sitting between them. On this clone: The sample has other DNA sequences that encode this CDR3 too.

The chain employs TRBV14 and TRBJ2-7; the D is unclear. The origin of this receptor is a man in his thirties or forties in good health. Sequences were obtained from memory CD4+ T cells sorted from blood. Subset in this sample: CD45RA-negative fraction. The CDR3 protein is CASSQVLGYEQYF. In nucleotides, the CDR3 is TGTGCCAGCAGCCAAGTCCTGGGCTACGAGCAGTACTTC.